These T cell receptor beta chains were read from a single sample in a study of Tregs in tolerant kidney transplant recipients. Assay used: immunoSEQ multiplex PCR; TCRdb lists only in-frame clones, some missing. The sample consists of around 70,000 clones, over 85% of them appearing once. The sample here was CD8+ T cells from blood, taken before the transplant. These receptors were obtained from a human donor who received a combined kidney and bone marrow transplant. CDR3s include the opening cysteine and the closing phenylalanine or tryptophan. A D gene is named only where the DNA matches it firmly. Expanded clones get a size class; other rows say once, few or many, or leave the size out.

J	V	D	length	size	CDR3	DNA
TRBJ1-2	TRBV19	NA	13	NA	CASSTGQTYGYTF	TGTGCCAGCAGTACCGGACAGACTTATGGCTACACCTTC
TRBJ1-1	TRBV30	NA	11	NA	CAWGREVEAFF	TGTGCCTGGGGAAGGGAGGTTGAAGCTTTCTTT
TRBJ2-2	TRBV11-3	NA	18	NA	CASSFDGYEESHTGELFF	TGTGCCAGCAGCTTTGACGGGTATGAAGAAAGCCACACCGGGGAGCTGTTTTTT
TRBJ1-1	TRBV27	NA	13	NA	CASSDDSLREAFF	TGTGCCAGCAGCGATGACAGCCTCCGGGAAGCTTTCTTT
TRBJ1-2	TRBV5-1	TRBD1	13	NA	CASSFETGTGYTF	TGCGCCAGCAGCTTCGAGACAGGGACTGGCTACACCTTC
TRBJ1-3	TRBV4-1	NA	18	NA	CASSQDQVLTNSGNTIYF	TGCGCCAGCAGCCAAGATCAGGTTCTGACTAACTCTGGAAACACCATATATTTT
TRBJ1-5	TRBV7-2	NA	13	NA	CASRGSGNQPQHF	TGTGCCAGCAGGGGGAGCGGCAATCAGCCCCAGCATTTT
TRBJ1-1	TRBV9	NA	15	NA	CASSVAQGWETEAFF	TGTGCCAGCAGCGTAGCGCAGGGCTGGGAAACTGAAGCTTTCTTT
TRBJ2-2	TRBV5-4	TRBD2	16	NA	CASSTGLAGAAGELFF	TGTGCCAGCAGCACGGGACTAGCGGGAGCTGCCGGGGAGCTGTTTTTT
TRBJ2-7	TRBV27	NA	12	NA	CASSSGVYEQYF	TGTGCCAGCAGTTCCGGGGTCTACGAGCAGTACTTC
TRBJ2-1	TRBV29-1	NA	13	NA	CSVARGGYNEQFF	TGCAGCGTTGCCCGCGGAGGCTACAATGAGCAGTTCTTC
TRBJ1-1	TRBV5-6	NA	14	NA	CASSFSSGNTEAFF	TGTGCCAGCAGCTTCTCGAGCGGGAACACTGAAGCTTTCTTT
TRBJ2-7	TRBV7-2	TRBD2	16	NA	CASSSALAGGGDEQYF	TGTGCCAGCAGCTCCGCTCTAGCGGGAGGAGGGGACGAGCAGTACTTC
TRBJ1-2	TRBV5-4	NA	13	once	CASSLLLTDGYTF	TGTGCCAGCAGCTTGCTCCTGACTGATGGCTACACCTTC
TRBJ2-1	TRBV4-2	TRBD2	15	NA	CASSQGTSGYNEQFF	TGTGCCAGCAGCCAAGGGACTAGCGGGTACAATGAGCAGTTCTTC
TRBJ2-7	TRBV7-9	NA	12	NA	CASSLYSYEQYF	TGTGCCAGCAGCCTTTACTCCTACGAGCAGTACTTC
TRBJ2-7	TRBV27	NA	12	NA	CASSSSSYEQYF	TGTGCCAGCAGTTCGAGCTCCTACGAGCAGTACTTC
TRBJ1-6	TRBV19	NA	16	NA	CASSMEGGQINSPLHF	TGTGCCAGTAGTATGGAGGGTGGCCAGATTAATTCCCCCCTCCACTTT
TRBJ2-1	TRBV6-5	NA	16	NA	CASSYSDSFPYNEQFF	TGTGCCAGCAGTTACTCCGACAGTTTTCCTTACAATGAGCAGTTCTTC
TRBJ2-1	TRBV11-2	TRBD1	14	NA	CASSPPLTGNEQFF	TGTGCCAGCAGCCCACCACTGACAGGGAATGAGCAGTTCTTC